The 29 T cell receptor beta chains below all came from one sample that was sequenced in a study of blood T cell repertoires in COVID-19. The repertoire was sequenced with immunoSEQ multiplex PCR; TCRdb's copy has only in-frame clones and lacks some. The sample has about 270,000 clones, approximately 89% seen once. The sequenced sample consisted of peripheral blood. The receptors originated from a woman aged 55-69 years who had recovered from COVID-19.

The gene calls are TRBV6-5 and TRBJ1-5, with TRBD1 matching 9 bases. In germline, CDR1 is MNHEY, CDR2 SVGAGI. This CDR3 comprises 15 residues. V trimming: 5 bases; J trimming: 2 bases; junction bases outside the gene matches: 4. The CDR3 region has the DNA TGTGCCAGCAGTCGACAGGGGGTAGGCAATCAGCCCCAGCATTTT. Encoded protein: CASSRQGVGNQPQHF.

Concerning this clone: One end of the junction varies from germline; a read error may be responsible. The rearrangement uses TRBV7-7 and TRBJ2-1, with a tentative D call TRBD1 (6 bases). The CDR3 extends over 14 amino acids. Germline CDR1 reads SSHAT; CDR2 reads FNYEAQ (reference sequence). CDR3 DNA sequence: TGTGCTAGCAGCCCGTGGACAGTCTACAATGAGCAGTTCTTC. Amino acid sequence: CASSPWTVYNEQFF.

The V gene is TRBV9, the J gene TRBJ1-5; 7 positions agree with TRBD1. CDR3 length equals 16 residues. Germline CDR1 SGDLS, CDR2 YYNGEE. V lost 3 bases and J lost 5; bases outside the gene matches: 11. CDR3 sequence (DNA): TGTGCCAGCAGCGGCCACTGGGACAGTTCATATCAGCCCCAGCATTTT. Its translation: CASSGHWDSSYQPQHF.

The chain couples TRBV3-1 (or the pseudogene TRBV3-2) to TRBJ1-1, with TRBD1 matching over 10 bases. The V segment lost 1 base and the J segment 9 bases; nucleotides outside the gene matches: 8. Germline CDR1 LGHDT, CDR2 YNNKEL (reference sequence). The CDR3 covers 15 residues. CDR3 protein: CASSQVGTGVIKAFF. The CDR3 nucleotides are TGTGCCAGCAGCCAAGTTGGGACAGGGGTGATAAAAGCTTTCTTT.

CDR3 in DNA: TGTGCCAGCAGTCTTGCCAGGGAGGGTGAAAAACTGTTTTTT. It translates to CASSLAREGEKLFF. V is TRBV9 and J is TRBJ1-4; possibly TRBD1 for D (5 bases). The CDR3 sequence is 14 residues long. V gave up 5 bases and J gave up 7 bases, with 15 bases separating them. Germline V gives CDR1 SGDLS, CDR2 YYNGEE.

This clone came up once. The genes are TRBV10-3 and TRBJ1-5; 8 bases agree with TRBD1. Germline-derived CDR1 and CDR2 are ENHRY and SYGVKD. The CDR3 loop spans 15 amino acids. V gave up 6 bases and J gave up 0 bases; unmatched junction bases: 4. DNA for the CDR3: TGTGCCATCAGGCAGGGACAGGCTAGCAATCAGCCCCAGCATTTT. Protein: CAIRQGQASNQPQHF.

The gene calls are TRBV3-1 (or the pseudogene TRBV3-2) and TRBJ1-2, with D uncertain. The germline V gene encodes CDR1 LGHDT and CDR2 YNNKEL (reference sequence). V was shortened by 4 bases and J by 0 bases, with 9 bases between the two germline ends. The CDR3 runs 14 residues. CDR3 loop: CASSLRGTNYGYTF. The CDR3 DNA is TGTGCCAGCAGCCTTCGGGGAACTAACTATGGCTACACCTTC.

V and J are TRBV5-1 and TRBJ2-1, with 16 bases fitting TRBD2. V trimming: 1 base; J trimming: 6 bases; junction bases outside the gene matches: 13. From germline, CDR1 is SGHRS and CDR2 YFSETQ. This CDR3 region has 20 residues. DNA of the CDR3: TGCGCCAGCAGCTTGAGGGCTGGGACTAGCGGGGGGGCCCGGGGCAATGAGCAGTTCTTC. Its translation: CASSLRAGTSGGARGNEQFF.

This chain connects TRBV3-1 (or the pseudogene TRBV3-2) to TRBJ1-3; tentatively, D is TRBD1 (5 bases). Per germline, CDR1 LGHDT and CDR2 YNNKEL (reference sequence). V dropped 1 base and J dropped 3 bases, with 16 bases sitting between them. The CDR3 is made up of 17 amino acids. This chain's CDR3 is CASSQVPGEFGGNTIYF. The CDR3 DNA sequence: TGTGCCAGCAGCCAAGTCCCGGGGGAATTTGGTGGAAACACCATATATTTT.

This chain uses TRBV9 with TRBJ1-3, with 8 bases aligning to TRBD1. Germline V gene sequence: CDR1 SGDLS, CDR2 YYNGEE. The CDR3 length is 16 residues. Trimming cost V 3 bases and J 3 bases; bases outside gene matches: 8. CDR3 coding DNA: TGTGCCAGCAGCGAGACTCAGACAGGGGATGGAAACACCATATATTTT. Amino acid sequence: CASSETQTGDGNTIYF.

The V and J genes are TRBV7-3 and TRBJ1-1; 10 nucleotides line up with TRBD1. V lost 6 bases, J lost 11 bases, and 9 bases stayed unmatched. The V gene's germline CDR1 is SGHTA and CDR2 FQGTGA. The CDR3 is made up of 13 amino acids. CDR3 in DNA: TGTGCCAGCAGTCCGGACAGGGGGGTAGCCGCTTTCTTT. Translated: CASSPDRGVAAFF.

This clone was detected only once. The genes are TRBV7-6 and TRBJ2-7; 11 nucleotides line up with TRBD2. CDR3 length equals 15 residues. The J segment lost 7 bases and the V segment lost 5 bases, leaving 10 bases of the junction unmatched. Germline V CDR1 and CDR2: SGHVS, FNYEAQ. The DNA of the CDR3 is TGTGCCAGCAGCGAATCTAGCGGGGGGCCCTGGGAGCAGTACTTC. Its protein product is CASSESSGGPWEQYF.

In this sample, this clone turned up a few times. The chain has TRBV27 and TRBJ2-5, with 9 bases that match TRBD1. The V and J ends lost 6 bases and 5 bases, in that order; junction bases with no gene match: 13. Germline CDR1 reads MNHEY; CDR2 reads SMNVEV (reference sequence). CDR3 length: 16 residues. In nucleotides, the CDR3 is TGTGCCAGCAGCTCTAAAAACAGGGGGCTTGGGGAGACCCAGTACTTC. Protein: CASSSKNRGLGETQYF.

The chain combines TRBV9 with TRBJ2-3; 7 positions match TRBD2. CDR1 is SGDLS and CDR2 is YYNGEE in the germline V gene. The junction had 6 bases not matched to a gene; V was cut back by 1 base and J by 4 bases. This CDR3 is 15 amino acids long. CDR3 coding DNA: TGTGCCAGCAGCGTAACAACACTAGCGTCAGATACGCAGTATTTT. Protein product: CASSVTTLASDTQYF.

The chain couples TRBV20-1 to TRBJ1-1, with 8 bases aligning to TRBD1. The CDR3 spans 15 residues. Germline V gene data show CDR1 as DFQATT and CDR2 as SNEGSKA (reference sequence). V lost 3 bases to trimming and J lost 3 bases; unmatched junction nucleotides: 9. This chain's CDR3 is CSASGQGRQDTEAFF. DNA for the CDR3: TGCAGTGCTAGTGGACAGGGAAGGCAGGACACTGAAGCTTTCTTT.

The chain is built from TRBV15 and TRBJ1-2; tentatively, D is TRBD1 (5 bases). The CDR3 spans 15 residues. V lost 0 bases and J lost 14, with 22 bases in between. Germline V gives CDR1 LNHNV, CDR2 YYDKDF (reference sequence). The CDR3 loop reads CATSRDDLLTAPSTF. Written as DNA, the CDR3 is TGTGCCACCAGCAGAGACGACCTGTTGACAGCCCCTTCTACCTTC.

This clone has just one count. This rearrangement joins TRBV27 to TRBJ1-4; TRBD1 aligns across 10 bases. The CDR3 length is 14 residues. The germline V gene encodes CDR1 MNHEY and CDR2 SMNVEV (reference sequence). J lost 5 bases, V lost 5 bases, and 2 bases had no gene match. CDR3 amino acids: CASSRTGGNEKLFF. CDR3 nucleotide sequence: TGTGCCAGCAGTCGGACAGGGGGAAATGAAAAACTGTTTTTT. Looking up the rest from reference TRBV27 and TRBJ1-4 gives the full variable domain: EAQVTQNPRYLITVTGKKLTVTCSQNMNHEYMSWYRQDPGLGLRQIYYSMNVEVTDKGDVPEGYKVSRKEKRNFPLILESPSPNQTSLYFCASSRTGGNEKLFFGSGTQLSVL.

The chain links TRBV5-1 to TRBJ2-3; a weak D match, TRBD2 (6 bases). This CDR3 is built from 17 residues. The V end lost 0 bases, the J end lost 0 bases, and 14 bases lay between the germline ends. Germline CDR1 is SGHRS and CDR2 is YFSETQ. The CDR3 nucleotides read TGCGCCAGCAGCTTGGGGGGAGGACACTTCAGCACAGATACGCAGTATTTT. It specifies CASSLGGGHFSTDTQYF.

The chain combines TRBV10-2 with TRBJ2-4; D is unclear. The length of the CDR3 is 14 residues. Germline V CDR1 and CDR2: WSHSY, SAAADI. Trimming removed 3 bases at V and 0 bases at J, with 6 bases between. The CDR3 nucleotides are TGCGCCAGCAGTGACCTTAAAGCCAAAAACATTCAGTACTTC. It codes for CASSDLKAKNIQYF.

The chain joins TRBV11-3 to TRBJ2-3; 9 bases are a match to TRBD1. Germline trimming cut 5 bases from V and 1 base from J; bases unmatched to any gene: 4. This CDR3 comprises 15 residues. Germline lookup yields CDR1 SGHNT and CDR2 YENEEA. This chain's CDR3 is CASSPRDRGTDTQYF. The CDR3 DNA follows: TGTGCCAGCAGCCCCCGGGACAGGGGCACAGATACGCAGTATTTT.

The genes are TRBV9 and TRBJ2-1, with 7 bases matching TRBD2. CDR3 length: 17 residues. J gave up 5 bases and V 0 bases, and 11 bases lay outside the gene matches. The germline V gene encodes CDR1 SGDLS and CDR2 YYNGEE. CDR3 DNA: TGTGCCAGCAGCGTAGTCACGGAAGCTAGCGGCAACAATGAGCAGTTCTTC. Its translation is CASSVVTEASGNNEQFF.

The CDR3 region has the DNA TGTGCCAGCAGCGCCACGTACTCTACGCAGTATTTT. Protein sequence: CASSATYSTQYF. The gene calls are TRBV9 and TRBJ2-3; unclear D gene. The germline V and J ends were trimmed by 3 bases and 8 bases, with 10 bases remaining between them. The germline CDR1 and CDR2 sequences are SGDLS and YYNGEE. This CDR3 has 12 residues.

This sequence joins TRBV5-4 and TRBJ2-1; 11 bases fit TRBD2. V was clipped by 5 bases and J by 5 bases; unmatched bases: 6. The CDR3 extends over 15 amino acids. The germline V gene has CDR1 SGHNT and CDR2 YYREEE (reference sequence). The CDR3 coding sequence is TGTGCCAGCAGTCTTACTAGCGGGGGAAACAATGAGCAGTTCTTC. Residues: CASSLTSGGNNEQFF. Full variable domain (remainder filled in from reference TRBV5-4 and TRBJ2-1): ETGVTQSPTHLIKTRGQQVTLRCSSQSGHNTVSWYQQALGQGPQFIFQYYREEENGRGNFPPRFSGLQFPNYSSELNVNALELDDSALYLCASSLTSGGNNEQFFGPGTRLTVL.

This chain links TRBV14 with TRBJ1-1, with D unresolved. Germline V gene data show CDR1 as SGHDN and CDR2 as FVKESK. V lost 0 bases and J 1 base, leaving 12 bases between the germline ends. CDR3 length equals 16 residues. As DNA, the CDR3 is TGTGCCAGCAGCCAAGATCGGGTTAACTGGAACACTGAAGCTTTCTTT. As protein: CASSQDRVNWNTEAFF.

Here the CDR3 reads CASSFQIYEGKQYF. The CDR3 nucleotides read TGTGCCAGCAGCTTTCAAATTTACGAGGGCAAGCAGTACTTC. This sequence joins TRBV5-8 and TRBJ2-7, with TRBD2 as a possible D gene (5 bases). V lost 2 bases and J lost 8, with 17 bases in between. The CDR3 has 14 residues. Germline assignment: CDR1 SGHTS and CDR2 YDEGEE.

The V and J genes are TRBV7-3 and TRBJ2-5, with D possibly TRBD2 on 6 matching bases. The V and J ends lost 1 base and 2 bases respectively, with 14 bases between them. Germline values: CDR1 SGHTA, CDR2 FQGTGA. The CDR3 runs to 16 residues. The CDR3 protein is CASSLITGLRQETQYF. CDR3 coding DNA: TGTGCCAGCAGCTTAATTACGGGACTCCGTCAAGAGACCCAGTACTTC.

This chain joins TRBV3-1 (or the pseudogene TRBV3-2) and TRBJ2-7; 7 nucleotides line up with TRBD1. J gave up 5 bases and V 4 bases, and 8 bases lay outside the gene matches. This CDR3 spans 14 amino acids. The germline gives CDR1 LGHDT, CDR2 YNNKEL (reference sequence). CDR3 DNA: TGTGCCAGCAGCCCCCAGGGGGTGGTGAACGAGCAGTACTTC. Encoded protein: CASSPQGVVNEQYF.

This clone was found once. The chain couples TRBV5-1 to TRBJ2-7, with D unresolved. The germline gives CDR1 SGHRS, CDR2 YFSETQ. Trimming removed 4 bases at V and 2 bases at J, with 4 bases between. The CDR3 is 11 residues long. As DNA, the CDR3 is TGCGCCAGCAGCGGCACCTACGAGCAGTACTTC. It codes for CASSGTYEQYF.

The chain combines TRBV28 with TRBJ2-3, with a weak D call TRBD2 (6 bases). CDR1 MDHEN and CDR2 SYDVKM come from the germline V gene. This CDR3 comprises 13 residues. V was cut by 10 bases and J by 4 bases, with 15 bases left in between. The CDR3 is CAILRRGPDTQYF. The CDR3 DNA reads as TGTGCCATCCTGCGGAGGGGACCAGATACGCAGTATTTT.